These 22 T cell receptor beta chains came from one sample sequenced in a study of vaccination effects on CD4 cells after COVID-19 (dated by TCRdb to between 2022 and 2023). Their antigens remain unidentified. The protocol used for the library was the immunoSEQ multiplex PCR assay. TCRdb's version of the immuneACCESS table is confined to in-frame rearrangements and falls short of the full clone set. An unresolved V gene accounts for under half of the shortfall where checked; the remainder is of unknown origin. In all, the sample holds tens of thousands of clones, and 65% to 85% of those were seen once. 4% of the sample rests with the top ten. The ViraFEST assay stimulated PBMC with viral peptide pools and then used TCR sequencing to identify antigen-specific CD4+ T cell clonotypes by expansion. After roughly 11 days of culture, CD4+ T cells were isolated with the EasySep CD4+ T cell isolation kit. Healthy vaccine recipients had no prior SARS-CoV-2 infection, confirmed by negative nucleocapsid antibodies before and after vaccination.

The sequencing here drew on CD4+ T cells from PBMCs cultured with HCoV-OC43 spike peptides, taken before COVID-19 vaccination. The cell subset or site label for this specimen denotes: HCoV-OC43 spike overlapping peptide pool stimulation. The receptor source for this set is a human donor who received a COVID-19 vaccine.

This clone was observed a handful of times. This rearrangement joins TRBV19 to TRBJ2-7; possible D gene TRBD1, 6 bases. This CDR3 region has 15 residues. In germline, CDR1 is LNHDA, CDR2 SQIVND (reference sequence). Trimming removed 0 bases from V and 2 bases from J, with 11 bases in between. The CDR3 nucleotides read TGTGCCAGTAGTATAGACCACGGGACACCCTACGAGCAGTACGTC. Its protein product is CASSIDHGTPYEQYV.

The chain joins TRBV11-2 to TRBJ2-5; D may match TRBD1 or TRBD2 (5 bases each). Germline-derived CDR1 and CDR2 are SGHAT and FQNNGV. V shed 1 base and J shed 4 bases, with 10 bases lying between them. The CDR3 length is 14 residues. The CDR3 here is CASSLVGVPETQYF. DNA for the CDR3: TGTGCCAGCAGCTTAGTGGGGGTTCCAGAGACCCAGTACTTC.

Only a few counts were recorded for this clone. The rearrangement links TRBV4-3 to TRBJ1-5, with D hard to call. Germline CDR1 reads LGHNA; CDR2 reads YSLEER. V was shortened by 0 bases and J by 2 bases, with 11 bases between the two germline ends. The CDR3 has 16 amino acids. The CDR3 reads CASSQEASGGNQPQHF. In DNA form, the CDR3 reads TGCGCCAGCAGCCAAGAGGCCTCCGGGGGCAATCAGCCCCAGCATTTT.

The chain carries TRBV4-3 and TRBJ1-2, with 7 positions matching TRBD1. Trimming removed 1 base from V and 4 bases from J; junction bases left unmatched: 3. Per germline, CDR1 LGHNA and CDR2 YSLEER. The length of the CDR3 is 14 residues. The CDR3 sequence: CASSQGDRSYGYTF. CDR3 nucleotide sequence: TGCGCCAGCAGCCAAGGGGACAGAAGCTATGGCTACACCTTC.

The genes are TRBV7-2 and TRBJ1-4; no reliable D call. Per germline, CDR1 SGHTA and CDR2 FQGNSA. V shed 6 bases and J shed 0 bases, with 8 bases lying between them. This CDR3 has 14 residues. The CDR3 region has the DNA TGTGCCAGCAGTTTCAGATCAACTAATGAAAAACTGTTTTTT. As protein: CASSFRSTNEKLFF.

CDR3 DNA sequence: TGTGCCAGCAGCTTATTTGGGGCTGACTATGGCTACACCTTC. Residues: CASSLFGADYGYTF. This rearrangement joins TRBV7-9 to TRBJ1-2; maybe TRBD1 (5 bases). The V end lost 2 bases, the J end lost 3 bases, and 10 bases lay between the germline ends. The CDR3 totals 14 residues. Looked up from germline, CDR1 is SEHNR and CDR2 is FQNEAQ (reference sequence).

The chain recombines TRBV28 with TRBJ1-4; 7 bases align to TRBD1. Germline trimming cut 3 bases from V and 5 bases from J; bases unmatched to any gene: 6. CDR1 and CDR2 (germline): MDHEN, SYDVKM. The CDR3 is 15 residues long. Here the CDR3 DNA reads TGTGCCAGCAGTTTCGCAGGGGGGAGGAATGAAAAACTGTTTTTT. This translates into CASSFAGGRNEKLFF.

This clone was recorded a few times. V usage is TRBV24-1 and J usage is TRBJ1-2, with 8 nucleotides matching TRBD1. J lost 2 bases, V lost 3 bases, and 7 bases had no gene match. The CDR3 sequence is 16 residues long. CDR1 is KGHDR, CDR2 SFDVKD, per germline. Here the CDR3 reads CATSDATGESNYGYTF. The CDR3 nucleotides are TGTGCCACCAGTGATGCGACAGGGGAGTCGAACTATGGCTACACCTTC.

This clone was seen only a few times. The chain is built from TRBV29-1 and TRBJ1-5, with a possible D match to TRBD1 (6 bases). Per germline, CDR1 SQVTM and CDR2 ANQGSEA. This CDR3 spans 12 amino acids. V lost 7 bases, J lost 0 bases, and 7 bases lay in between. The CDR3 DNA follows: TGCAGCGCAGGGGATAGCAATCAGCCCCAGCATTTT. Its protein product is CSAGDSNQPQHF.

The chain couples TRBV6-1 to TRBJ2-1, with D hard to call. The CDR3 is 13 residues long. Trimming shortened V by 2 bases and J by 5 bases, and 7 bases separated the two germline ends. Germline CDR1 MNHNS, CDR2 SASEGT. The CDR3 bases are TGTGCCAGCAGTGAAATCGGAAACAATGAGCAGTTCTTC. Encoded protein: CASSEIGNNEQFF.

The chain carries TRBV4-3 and TRBJ1-5; weak D call: TRBD1 (5 bases). CDR1 and CDR2 from the germline V gene are LGHNA and YSLEER. The CDR3 totals 18 residues. Between the trimmed V and J ends, which lost 0 bases and 2 bases, there was a span of 17 bases. The CDR3 spells CASSQDLGRARGNQPQHF. CDR3 sequence (DNA): TGCGCCAGCAGCCAAGATCTCGGCAGGGCCAGGGGCAATCAGCCCCAGCATTTT.

This clone was seen more than once but under ten times. This chain connects TRBV6-5 to TRBJ1-1, with 7 bases fitting TRBD1. The CDR3 extends over 15 amino acids. Germline-derived CDR1 and CDR2 are MNHEY and SVGAGI. The junction had 12 bases not matched to a gene; V was cut back by 7 bases and J by 4 bases. The CDR3 is CASIVGGLDLTEAFF. CDR3 coding DNA: TGTGCCAGCATTGTAGGGGGCTTAGACCTCACTGAAGCTTTCTTT.

The chain has TRBV6-5 and TRBJ1-5; 7 bases agree with TRBD1. Germline-derived CDR1 and CDR2 are MNHEY and SVGAGI. The CDR3 is 12 amino acids. J lost 2 bases, V lost 8 bases, and 0 bases had no gene match. The CDR3 bases are TGTGCCAGCGGGACAGGCAATCAGCCCCAGCATTTT. It is translated as CASGTGNQPQHF.

This rearrangement joins TRBV21-1 to TRBJ2-1; the tabulated D call, TRBD2, remains unverified against the DNA. TRBV21-1 is a documented pseudogene. The CDR3 loop spans 19 amino acids. DNA for the CDR3: TGTGCCAGCAGCCCCCGGAACGGACTAGCGGGGGGGCTTTACAATGAGCAGTTCTTC. It translates to CASSPRNGLAGGLYNEQFF.

V and J are TRBV3-1 (or the pseudogene TRBV3-2) and TRBJ2-5; 7 bases agree with TRBD2. This CDR3 comprises 15 residues. Losses at the gene ends were 6 bases for V and 0 bases for J; bases not matched to a gene: 7. The germline V gene has CDR1 LGHDT and CDR2 YNNKEL (reference sequence). The CDR3: CASRLGGVNQETQYF. In DNA form, the CDR3 reads TGTGCCAGCAGACTGGGGGGGGTTAACCAAGAGACCCAGTACTTC.

CDR3 region: CASSLGGIDTQYF. The CDR3 DNA follows: TGTGCCAGCAGCTTAGGGGGGATAGATACGCAGTATTTT. This rearrangement joins TRBV7-2 to TRBJ2-3; D may match TRBD1 or TRBD2 (5 bases each). The CDR3 loop spans 13 amino acids. Germline V gives CDR1 SGHTA, CDR2 FQGNSA. V dropped 1 base and J dropped 5 bases, with 7 bases sitting between them.

V and J are TRBV3-1 (or the pseudogene TRBV3-2) and TRBJ2-2; possible D gene TRBD1, 6 bases. Germline V gene data show CDR1 as LGHDT and CDR2 as YNNKEL (reference sequence). This CDR3 is built from 13 residues. Between the trimmed V and J ends, which lost 4 bases and 6 bases, there was a span of 9 bases. Here the CDR3 DNA reads TGTGCCAGCAGCCGGACAGTAGCCGGGGAGCTGTTTTTT. Its translation: CASSRTVAGELFF.

A few counts support this clone. The V call is TRBV6-5, the J call TRBJ1-4; D not resolved. Trimming pared 0 bases from V and 0 bases from J, leaving 5 bases between. The CDR3 has 15 amino acids. Per germline, CDR1 MNHEY and CDR2 SVGAGI. The CDR3 spells CASSYSHPTNEKLFF. CDR3 nucleotide sequence: TGTGCCAGCAGTTACTCGCACCCAACTAATGAAAAACTGTTTTTT.

This clone was observed once. The rearrangement links TRBV6-6 to TRBJ1-5; D gene unclear. CDR3 length equals 16 residues. Germline V lookup: CDR1 MNHNY, CDR2 SVGAGI (reference sequence). V was shortened by 5 bases and J by 5 bases, with 19 bases between the two germline ends. The CDR3 DNA sequence: TGTGCCAGCAGTACCCCACTAGGCAGAAGGGATCAGCCCCAGCATTTT. Translating gives CASSTPLGRRDQPQHF.

V usage is TRBV27 and J usage is TRBJ1-4; D is unclear. Germline CDR1 reads MNHEY; CDR2 reads SMNVEV (reference sequence). CDR3 length: 13 residues. Deletions cut 6 bases from V and 6 bases from J, with 11 bases between. CDR3 nucleotide sequence: TGTGCCAGCAGCCCCAGGAATGATGAAAAACTGTTTTTT. Translated, it gives CASSPRNDEKLFF.

This clone was counted only a few times. The gene calls are TRBV2 and TRBJ2-5; D call uncertain. This CDR3 is 14 amino acids long. Germline CDR1 SNHLY, CDR2 FYNNEI. V shed 7 bases and J shed 5 bases, with 17 bases lying between them. CDR3 DNA sequence: TGTGCCAGCACCCGCAGGTTGGATTGGGAGACCCAGTACTTC. Protein: CASTRRLDWETQYF.

V gene TRBV14 combines with J gene TRBJ2-7; D gene unclear. Per the germline V gene, CDR1 is SGHDN and CDR2 is FVKESK. This CDR3 has 15 amino acids. Trimming removed 1 base from V and 3 bases from J, with 13 bases in between. The CDR3 DNA follows: TGTGCCAGCAGCCAAGGCCCGTTCTACTTCTACGAGCAGTACGTC. Its protein is CASSQGPFYFYEQYV.